Following are 11 T cell receptor beta chains from one sample sequenced in a study of T cell responses to AZD1222 COVID-19 vaccine. The method was immunoSEQ multiplex PCR; TCRdb's version includes in-frame clones alone and lacks a portion of them. The data contain more than 120,000 clones, roughly nine tenths of them seen just once; the ten biggest clones take up 1.5% to 2%. The sample here was peripheral blood, taken 28 days after the second AZD1222 dose. All receptors derive from an adult who received the AZD1222 COVID-19 vaccine.

The chain is built from TRBV19 and TRBJ1-1; 8 bases map to TRBD1. The junction had 13 bases not matched to a gene; V was cut back by 5 bases and J by 5 bases. CDR1 is LNHDA and CDR2 is SQIVND in the germline V gene (reference sequence). The CDR3 sequence is 16 residues long. The CDR3 DNA reads TGTGCCAGTAGTTCCCGGGGACAGGCGTTGGGTACTGAAGCTTTCTTT. This translates into CASSSRGQALGTEAFF. Full variable domain (missing parts from reference TRBV19 and TRBJ1-1): DGGITQSPKYLFRKEGQNVTLSCEQNLNHDAMYWYRQDPGQGLRLIYYSQIVNDFQKGDIAEGYSVSREKKESFPLTVTSAQKNPTAFYLCASSSRGQALGTEAFFGQGTRLTVV.

The chain is built from TRBV10-3 and TRBJ1-1; TRBD1 matches at 8 bases. The CDR3 extends over 15 amino acids. The J segment lost 1 base and the V segment lost 4 bases, leaving 5 bases of the junction unmatched. Germline values: CDR1 ENHRY, CDR2 SYGVKD. The CDR3 bases are TGTGCCATCAGTGGTCCAGGGGGCGCGAACACTGAAGCTTTCTTT. The encoded protein is CAISGPGGANTEAFF.

The chain uses TRBV4-2 and TRBJ1-4; 9 nucleotides match TRBD1. Germline trimming cut 4 bases from V and 8 bases from J; bases unmatched to any gene: 8. Per germline, CDR1 LGHNA and CDR2 YNFKEQ. The CDR3 covers 15 residues. DNA for the CDR3: TGTGCCAGCAGCCCCGGGACAGGGATGGACGAAAAACTGTTTTTT. Its protein is CASSPGTGMDEKLFF.

The chain employs TRBV29-1 and TRBJ1-2; 7 bases map to TRBD1. The germline V gene has CDR1 SQVTM and CDR2 ANQGSEA. The J segment lost 8 bases and the V segment lost 5 bases, leaving 8 bases of the junction unmatched. CDR3 length: 12 amino acids. The CDR3 region has the DNA TGCAGCGTTCAGAAAGGGGGCGCGGGCTACACCTTC. It translates to CSVQKGGAGYTF.

This rearrangement joins TRBV6-5 to TRBJ1-1; 8 bases map to TRBD1. Trimming at V came to 0 bases and at J to 5 bases, leaving 8 bases not matched to a gene. CDR3 size: 16 residues. CDR1 and CDR2 (germline): MNHEY, SVGAGI. CDR3 sequence: CASSYSFGQGATEAFF. The CDR3 DNA reads TGTGCCAGCAGTTACTCGTTCGGACAGGGCGCTACTGAAGCTTTCTTT.

The chain couples TRBV10-1 to TRBJ2-5; unclear D gene. Trimming took off 0 bases at V and 2 bases at J, with 7 bases between the two ends. CDR3 length equals 14 residues. CDR1 is WNHNN, CDR2 SYGVQD, per germline (reference sequence). As DNA, the CDR3 is TGCGCCAGCAGTGAGTCTGTGGGACAAGAGACCCAGTACTTC. Its translation: CASSESVGQETQYF.

The DNA of the CDR3 is TGTGCCAGCAGCCAAGATCTCCTACCCTGGGGGGGGGAGCTGTTTTTT. Protein: CASSQDLLPWGGELFF. The chain joins TRBV3-1 (or the pseudogene TRBV3-2) to TRBJ2-2, with D possibly being TRBD1 or TRBD2 (5 bases each). The germline V gene encodes CDR1 LGHDT and CDR2 YNNKEL (reference sequence). V gave up 0 bases and J gave up 8 bases, with 16 bases separating them. This CDR3 spans 16 amino acids.

This clone appeared a few times. The chain combines TRBV7-2 with TRBJ1-2, with D perhaps matching TRBD1 (5 bases). Trimming cost V 5 bases and J 4 bases, with 14 bases left between them. The CDR3 is made up of 14 amino acids. CDR1 and CDR2 from the germline V gene are SGHTA and FQGNSA. The CDR3 protein is CASSPTGVRYGYTF. Written as DNA, the CDR3 is TGTGCCAGCAGCCCCACAGGCGTTCGCTATGGCTACACCTTC.

The chain recombines TRBV6-5 with TRBJ1-2; D may be TRBD1 (5 bases). V was cut by 4 bases and J by 0 bases, with 12 bases left in between. Germline V CDR1 and CDR2: MNHEY, SVGAGI. The CDR3 has 15 residues. CDR3 protein: CASSSLAGTNYGYTF. CDR3 nucleotides: TGTGCCAGCAGTTCCCTAGCAGGGACTAACTATGGCTACACCTTC.

This rearrangement joins TRBV7-7 to TRBJ2-3; 8 bases fit TRBD1. Germline values: CDR1 SSHAT, CDR2 FNYEAQ (reference sequence). Germline trimming cut 1 base from V and 2 bases from J; bases unmatched to any gene: 2. The CDR3 has 15 residues. The CDR3: CASSLGQGSTDTQYF. DNA of the CDR3: TGTGCCAGCAGCTTAGGACAGGGGTCCACAGATACGCAGTATTTT.

To note about this clone: The same CDR3 also results from other DNA sequences found in this sample. The genes are TRBV7-2 and TRBJ1-5; unclear D gene. The V and J ends lost 1 base and 6 bases respectively, with 10 bases between them. Germline CDR1 and CDR2: SGHTA and FQGNSA. The CDR3 is 14 amino acids. CDR3 DNA sequence: TGTGCCAGCAGCTTAGGGGCGGGTAGTCAGCCCCAGCATTTT. Translation: CASSLGAGSQPQHF.